This paragraph covers one T cell receptor beta chain sequence. Its target is unknown. V shed 6 bases, J shed 1 base, and the junction held 6 bases outside the gene matches. Germline CDR1 reads SGHNT; CDR2 reads YENEEA. This CDR3 contains 15 residues. The data derive from a study of OX40 agonist ivuxolimab in advanced cancers. Notes on the study in general: Circulating CD4+ and CD8+ T cells showed clonal expansion by week 6 at 0.1 to 3.0 mg/kg. Partial responders treated at 0.1-3.0 mg/kg exhibited clonal expansion among the lowest measured.

The assay was immunoSEQ multiplex PCR, and TCRdb's table has in-frame clones only and misses some. Among about 67,000 clones listed, about 87% were seen once. The rearrangement joins TRBV11-3 to TRBJ2-3; 8 bases match TRBD1. The TCR comes from an adult with an advanced solid tumor such as melanoma, head and neck, liver or kidney cancer. The sequencing used CD4+ or CD8+ T cells sorted from blood, collected in a trial of the OX40 agonist ivuxolimab. The CDR3 DNA reads as TGTGCCAGCAGTAGTATGACAGGGGGCACAGATACGCAGTATTTT. Its protein product is CASSSMTGGTDTQYF.